What follows are 15 T cell receptor beta chains derived from one specimen sequenced in a study of blood T cell repertoires in COVID-19. TCRdb keeps only in-frame clones here, not all; method: immunoSEQ multiplex PCR. This sample yields a few hundred thousand clones, of which 85% are seen a single time; 3.5% to 4% belongs to the top ten. The specimen was peripheral blood. The origin of the receptors is a woman under 30 with acute or convalescent COVID-19.

This rearrangement joins TRBV5-1 to TRBJ2-5; the match to TRBD2 covers 8 bases. The CDR3 totals 15 residues. Germline V gene sequence: CDR1 SGHRS, CDR2 YFSETQ. After removal of 6 bases from V and 2 bases from J, the junction contained 9 bases not matched to a gene. The CDR3 coding sequence is TGCGCCAGCACGCCTCTACTAGCGGATCAAGAGACCCAGTACTTC. It encodes CASTPLLADQETQYF.

On this clone: Different DNA sequences within this sample yield the same CDR3. The chain employs TRBV6-5 and TRBJ2-7; 8 bases agree with TRBD1. This CDR3 is built from 15 residues. The germline V gene has CDR1 MNHEY and CDR2 SVGAGI. The V and J ends lost 6 bases and 1 base, in that order; junction bases with no gene match: 8. CDR3 DNA sequence: TGTGCCAGCAGACACCGGGACAGGTTTTCCTACGAGCAGTACTTC. It codes for CASRHRDRFSYEQYF.

This sequence joins TRBV12-1 and TRBJ1-2; TRBD1, the table's D call, lacks a check against the DNA. TRBV12-1 corresponds to a pseudogene. CDR3 size: 14 residues. CDR3 protein: CASSLDQGKTGYTF. The CDR3 DNA sequence: TGTGCCAGCAGCCTCGATCAGGGAAAAACCGGCTACACCTTC.

In DNA form, the CDR3 reads TGTGCCAGCAGCGTAAGGGCTAGCGGGAATATGGGTTCTGGCAATGAGCAGTTCTTC. It yields the protein CASSVRASGNMGSGNEQFF. The rearrangement uses TRBV9 and TRBJ2-1, with 9 positions matching TRBD2. The length of the CDR3 is 19 residues. Germline-derived CDR1 and CDR2 are SGDLS and YYNGEE. The J segment lost 6 bases and the V segment lost 1 base, leaving 17 bases of the junction unmatched.

The V and J genes are TRBV4-1 and TRBJ2-7; 7 nucleotides agree with TRBD1. The ends lost 3 bases at V and 3 bases at J; junction bases unmatched: 8. The CDR3 loop spans 15 amino acids. The germline V gene encodes CDR1 MGHRA and CDR2 YSYEKL. CDR3 nucleotide sequence: TGCGCCAGCAGCCAGGTAAATAGGGACAGCTACGAGCAGTACTTC. It translates to CASSQVNRDSYEQYF.

The genes are TRBV5-1 and TRBJ2-7, with D unresolved. The germline V gene encodes CDR1 SGHRS and CDR2 YFSETQ. V gave up 0 bases and J gave up 0 bases, with 7 bases separating them. The CDR3 contains 14 residues. The CDR3 region has the DNA TGCGCCAGCAGCTTGGGGTCGAGCTCCTACGAGCAGTACTTC. Translated: CASSLGSSSYEQYF.

This clone is a singleton in its sample. V is TRBV12-3 or TRBV12-4 and J is TRBJ2-1; D might be TRBD2 (7 bases). Trimming pared 6 bases from V and 7 bases from J, leaving 13 bases between. The CDR3 length is 13 residues. DNA of the CDR3: TGTGCCAGCAGCCGGGGGGCCCGGAATGAGCAGTTCTTC. It translates to CASSRGARNEQFF.

The genes are TRBV5-1 and TRBJ2-3; 8 positions agree with TRBD2. This CDR3 has 17 amino acids. Germline-derived CDR1 and CDR2 are SGHRS and YFSETQ. V shed 0 bases, J shed 1 base, and the junction held 7 bases outside the gene matches. The CDR3 region has the DNA TGCGCCAGCAGCTTGGGGGACCTTAGCGGGGGCACAGATACGCAGTATTTT. Amino acid sequence: CASSLGDLSGGTDTQYF.

The J gene is TRBJ2-5, the V gene TRBV5-1; tentative D call: TRBD2 (6 bases). From germline, CDR1 is SGHRS and CDR2 YFSETQ. V was trimmed by 0 bases and J by 2 bases, leaving 14 bases between them. The CDR3 consists of 16 residues. The CDR3 sequence is CASSLAIRGGQETQYF. CDR3 DNA sequence: TGCGCCAGCAGCTTGGCCATAAGGGGAGGTCAAGAGACCCAGTACTTC.

This clone came up a few times. The J gene is TRBJ1-1, the V gene TRBV21-1. TRBV21-1 is a recognized pseudogene. The CDR3 totals 16 residues. The CDR3 DNA reads as TGTGCCAGCACCTCGGGACTTTACGGAGGGGACACTGAAGCTTTCTTT. Translated, it gives CASTSGLYGGDTEAFF.

The chain joins TRBV5-8 to TRBJ2-7; 11 positions match TRBD2. J gave up 1 base and V 3 bases, and 9 bases lay outside the gene matches. CDR3 length: 17 amino acids. The germline V gene encodes CDR1 SGHTS and CDR2 YDEGEE. The CDR3: CASSYELAGETSYEQYF. DNA of the CDR3: TGTGCCAGCAGCTACGAACTAGCGGGAGAGACGTCCTACGAGCAGTACTTC.

This clone was recorded a few times. As DNA, the CDR3 is TGTGCCAGCAGTTTTGGAGGGGACGCTTTCTTT. This translates into CASSFGGDAFF. The rearrangement joins TRBV12-3 or TRBV12-4 to TRBJ1-1; weak D call: TRBD1 (5 bases). Trimming shortened V by 3 bases and J by 11 bases, and 10 bases separated the two germline ends. This CDR3 is built from 11 residues.

This clone appeared a few times. The chain is built from TRBV2 and TRBJ2-2, with D uncertain. V was pared by 6 bases and J by 3 bases, with 11 bases between. This CDR3 has 14 residues. CDR1 and CDR2 (germline): SNHLY, FYNNEI. CDR3 in DNA: TGTGCCAGCAGCGGTGGAGAGGACACCGGGGAGCTGTTTTTT. This translates into CASSGGEDTGELFF.

The chain employs TRBV6-5 and TRBJ1-5; tentative D call: TRBD1 (6 bases). In germline, CDR1 is MNHEY, CDR2 SVGAGI. The CDR3 is 13 amino acids. Trimming shortened V by 6 bases and J by 4 bases, and 10 bases separated the two germline ends. The CDR3 DNA sequence: TGTGCCAGCAGACAGGGTTGGAATCAGCCCCAGCATTTT. Residues: CASRQGWNQPQHF.

A single count supports this clone. This chain connects TRBV3-1 (or the pseudogene TRBV3-2) to TRBJ2-3, with TRBD1 matching over 7 bases. Germline V gene lookup returns CDR1 LGHDT and CDR2 YNNKEL (reference sequence). J gave up 0 bases and V 0 bases, and 9 bases lay outside the gene matches. CDR3 length equals 18 residues. The CDR3 nucleotides are TGTGCCAGCAGCCAAGATGAACCGGGACAGCTAAGCACAGATACGCAGTATTTT. This sequence encodes CASSQDEPGQLSTDTQYF.